The clone carrying this T cell receptor (beta chain) has only a few counts. Its target is unknown. These data originate in a study of T cell responses to AZD1222 COVID-19 vaccine. Broader study findings: Donors were largely white British and mainly female; clonal diversity was possibly underestimated.

This CDR3 comprises 16 residues. Germline V lookup: CDR1 SGHDT, CDR2 YYEEEE. V lost 2 bases, J lost 8 bases, and 9 bases stayed unmatched. The table came from immunoSEQ multiplex PCR; TCRdb's copy has only in-frame clones and leaves some out. The sample holds roughly 70,000 clones, 79% seen once. This TCR came from an adult in good health. The chain recombines TRBV5-6 with TRBJ2-1; 11 positions agree with TRBD2. This sample comprised peripheral blood, obtained on day 0 of MenACWY control vaccination. The CDR3 DNA is TGTGCCAGCAGCTTCCGGGGTAGCGGGAGGGTCCATGAGCAGTTCTTC. Translation gives CASSFRGSGRVHEQFF.